The 9 T cell receptor beta chains below all came from one sample that was sequenced in a study of neurological immune-mediated disorders. TCRdb used MiXCR to reprocess the 5' RACE reads, holding one entry per CDR3 protein. The sample carries 40,000 or so distinct CDR3 sequences, roughly 7% recorded once. The sequencing input was PBMCs. These receptors were obtained from a middle-aged woman in good health.

This clonotype was found many times. The chain joins TRBV10-3 to TRBJ2-7, with D tentatively TRBD1 or TRBD2 (6 bases each). The V end was cut by 0 bases, the J end by 3 bases, with 9 bases between. This CDR3 contains 14 residues. CDR1 ENHRY and CDR2 SYGVKD come from the germline V gene. The CDR3 sequence is CAISESEGGYEQYV. CDR3 nucleotide sequence: TGTGCCATCAGTGAGTCGGAGGGGGGCTACGAGCAGTACGTC.

This clonotype came up many times. This chain joins TRBV7-2 and TRBJ2-3; no firm D call. The length of the CDR3 is 12 residues. The V end lost 3 bases, the J end lost 4 bases, and 5 bases lay between the germline ends. Germline V gives CDR1 SGHTA, CDR2 FQGNSA. CDR3 DNA sequence: TGTGCCAGCAGCTTTGCGGCAGATACGCAGTATTTT. As protein: CASSFAADTQYF.

Ten or more counts support this clonotype. This chain joins TRBV4-1 and TRBJ2-3; 7 nucleotides line up with TRBD1. The CDR3 extends over 14 amino acids. The trim removed 1 base at V and 6 bases at J, leaving 4 bases unmatched. The germline V gene encodes CDR1 MGHRA and CDR2 YSYEKL. CDR3 sequence (DNA): TGCGCCAGCAGCCAAGCCAAACAGGGGGATACGCAGTATTTT. Translated, it gives CASSQAKQGDTQYF.

The chain joins TRBV6-1 to TRBJ2-6; 7 bases are shared with TRBD1. Germline loops: CDR1 MNHNS, CDR2 SASEGT. Trimming cost V 6 bases and J 1 base; bases outside gene matches: 9. The CDR3 is 17 residues long. The CDR3 reads CASSSGQAESGANVLTF. The CDR3 DNA reads as TGTGCCAGCAGCTCAGGACAGGCCGAGTCTGGGGCCAACGTCCTGACTTTC.

In its sample, this clonotype was seen many times. In nucleotides, the CDR3 is TGTGCCAGCAGTTACAAACACGAGCAGTACTTC. Its protein product is CASSYKHEQYF. The gene calls are TRBV6-5 and TRBJ2-7; D remains unclear. The CDR3 totals 11 residues. Germline CDR1 reads MNHEY; CDR2 reads SVGAGI. Trimming left V 2 bases short and J 5 bases short, with 4 bases between.

A word on this clonotype: This may arise from a read error, as a much more abundant clone is one base away. The chain is built from TRBV9 and TRBJ2-3; 7 nucleotides match TRBD2. This CDR3 is built from 15 residues. Trimming at V came to 3 bases and at J to 5 bases, leaving 9 bases not matched to a gene. CDR1 is SGDLS and CDR2 is YYNGEE in the germline V gene. CDR3 sequence: CASSEAGLGIDTQYF. In nucleotides, the CDR3 is TGTGCCAGCAGCGAAGCAGGACTAGGGATAGATACGCAGTATTTT. The complete variable domain, with remaining parts taken from reference TRBV9 and TRBJ2-3, reads DSGVTQTPKHLITATGQRVTLRCSPRSGDLSVYWYQQSLDQGLQFLIQYYNGEERAKGNILERFSAQQFPDLHSELNLSSLELGDSALYFCASSEAGLGIDTQYFGPGTRLTVL.

There are many counts of this clonotype. J is TRBJ2-1 and V is TRBV20-1, with D perhaps TRBD1 (7 bases). The CDR3 is 13 amino acids. Germline V gene sequence: CDR1 DFQATT, CDR2 SNEGSKA (reference sequence). The CDR3 nucleotides read TGCAGCGTCTACAGGGGAGGCTACAATGAGCAGTTCTTC. Encoded protein: CSVYRGGYNEQFF.

This clonotype was counted many times. The rearrangement joins TRBV7-9 to TRBJ1-5; D may be TRBD1 (5 bases). Per the germline V gene, CDR1 is SEHNR and CDR2 is FQNEAQ (reference sequence). V was clipped by 3 bases and J by 5 bases, with 11 bases between them. The CDR3 totals 14 residues. DNA of the CDR3: TGTGCCAGCAGCTTGGGGGTCGGAGATCAGCCCCAGCATTTT. It yields the protein CASSLGVGDQPQHF.

On this clonotype: Given a much more abundant clone one base away, this may be a read error. This CDR3 fails to terminate in the conserved phenylalanine or tryptophan, so it likely reflects a read error. V and J are TRBV2 and TRBJ2-1; a weak D match, TRBD2 (6 bases). Germline assignment: CDR1 SNHLY and CDR2 FYNNEI. The CDR3 length is 10 residues. V was clipped by 7 bases and J by 13 bases, with 11 bases between them. The CDR3 DNA reads TGTGCCAGCATGGGACTTATACAGTTCGTC. Protein sequence: CASMGLIQFV.